This T cell receptor beta chain comes out of a study of blood T cells in healthy people across ages. This clonotype came up many times. At least 6 micrograms of total RNA were extracted per sample. The germline gives CDR1 SEHNR, CDR2 FQNEAQ (reference sequence). V lost 2 bases, J lost 4 bases, and 14 bases lay in between. CDR3 length: 15 residues. Using a J-beta primer mix together with a sample-barcoded 5' primer, a second PCR was run for roughly 7 to 11 cycles. Each cDNA molecule received a tag from a template-switch adaptor that had 12 random nucleotides. Each CDR3 protein gets one entry after TCRdb re-called the 5' RACE reads with MiXCR. In the table there are 870,000 or so distinct CDR3 sequences, 29% of which are singletons.

V gene TRBV7-9 combines with J gene TRBJ1-2; D is possibly TRBD1 (5 bases). The origin of this receptor is a woman at least 80 years old in good health. Material for sequencing was blood. CDR3 sequence: CASSLTQTDSYGYTF. DNA for the CDR3: TGTGCCAGCAGCTTAACGCAGACAGACTCCTATGGCTACACCTTC.